These T cell receptor beta chains were read from a single sample in a study of human T cells and chemical hapten exposure. From the RACE reads, TCRdb called clonotypes with MiXCR, one entry per CDR3 protein. The profile shows around 340,000 distinct CDR3 sequences, around 7% of them singletons. Specimen: whole blood, collected in connection with sensitization to the hapten diphenylcyclopropenone (DPC). These receptor sequences come from a woman between 18 and 30 years old with alopecia areata. Some clones in this sample may be carry-over from other donors' samples. Each CDR3 is given with its conserved first and last residue. The D gene is left open where the match is weak. Clone size is given for some rows only: seen once, a few or many times, or a class if the clone is expanded.

j_call,clone_size,d_call,v_call,cdr3_nt,cdr3_aa
TRBJ1-5,few,NA,TRBV21-1,TGTGCCAGCAGACGATCCCTCGCCAGCGCGATCAATCAGCCCCAGCATTTT,CASRRSLASAINQPQHF
TRBJ1-5,NA,NA,TRBV6-5,TGTGCCAGCAGAGATCCCAGGGGCAATCAGCCCCAGCATTTT,CASRDPRGNQPQHF
TRBJ2-3,many,NA,TRBV12-3/TRBV12-4,TGTGCCAGCAGTTTGCCCGCAGATACGCAGTATTTT,CASSLPADTQYF
TRBJ1-1,NA,NA,TRBV6-5,TGTGCCAGCAGTTATGGGGTAGGGTTCAACACTGAAGCTTTCTTT,CASSYGVGFNTEAFF
TRBJ2-3,many,TRBD1,TRBV27,TGTGCCAGCAGTTACAGGGGGTGGGACACAGATACGCAGTATTTT,CASSYRGWDTDTQYF
TRBJ2-1,many,NA,TRBV9,TGTGCCAGCAGCGTAGGGGGGGCTTCTGAGCAGTTCTTC,CASSVGGASEQFF
TRBJ2-1,NA,TRBD1,TRBV9,TGTGCCAGCAGCGTAGCCGGGACAGGGTACGCGGAGCAGTTCTTC,CASSVAGTGYAEQFF
TRBJ2-1,NA,TRBD2,TRBV10-3,TGTGCCACCACATCTAGCGGGGGGGGTAGCTCCTACAATGAGCAGTTCTTC,CATTSSGGGSSYNEQFF
TRBJ1-2,NA,NA,TRBV6-2/TRBV6-3,TGTGCCAGCAGCCTCCCTCTTGGAGGGCCTAATGAGGACTATGGCTACACCTTC,CASSLPLGGPNEDYGYTF
TRBJ2-1,many,TRBD2,TRBV7-2,TGTGCCAGCAGCTCCCAGGGCGGGGGGGCAGATGAGCAGTTCTTC,CASSSQGGGADEQFF
TRBJ2-3,many,TRBD1,TRBV12-3/TRBV12-4,TGTGCCAGCAGCTGGACAGGTATGAGCACAGATACGCAGTATTTT,CASSWTGMSTDTQYF
TRBJ1-2,few,NA,TRBV20-1,TGCAGTGGTTACTCGAGGGGACCCAACTATGGCTACACCTTC,CSGYSRGPNYGYTF
TRBJ1-2,many,NA,TRBV29-1,TGCAGCGTTGAAGAGACGTACTATGGCTACACCTTC,CSVEETYYGYTF
TRBJ2-7,NA,TRBD1,TRBV6-2/TRBV6-3,TGTGCCAGCAGTTACTCCCGTTCGGGACAGACCTACGAGCAGTACTTC,CASSYSRSGQTYEQYF
TRBJ1-6,many,NA,TRBV14,TGTGCCAGCAGCCCTCTTGGATCGCCCAAATATAATTCACCCCTCCACTTT,CASSPLGSPKYNSPLHF
TRBJ2-7,many,TRBD1,TRBV25-1,TGTGCCAGCAGTGAATTGGACAGGGGCTACGAGCAGTACTTC,CASSELDRGYEQYF
TRBJ1-1,many,NA,TRBV6-5,TGTGCCAGCTTCACAGGGACCCCTATGAACACTGAAGCTTTCTTT,CASFTGTPMNTEAFF
TRBJ2-3,NA,NA,TRBV11-2,TGTGCCAGCAGCTTAGTATATGGCGGGGCCTTTAGCACAGATACGCAGTATTTT,CASSLVYGGAFSTDTQYF
TRBJ1-6,few,NA,TRBV12-3/TRBV12-4,TGTGCCAGCAGTACCGGACCAAATTCACCCCTCCACTTT,CASSTGPNSPLHF
TRBJ2-7,NA,TRBD2,TRBV20-1,TGCAGTGCTAGCCCCGGGGGGGTCTACGAGCAGTACTTC,CSASPGGVYEQYF